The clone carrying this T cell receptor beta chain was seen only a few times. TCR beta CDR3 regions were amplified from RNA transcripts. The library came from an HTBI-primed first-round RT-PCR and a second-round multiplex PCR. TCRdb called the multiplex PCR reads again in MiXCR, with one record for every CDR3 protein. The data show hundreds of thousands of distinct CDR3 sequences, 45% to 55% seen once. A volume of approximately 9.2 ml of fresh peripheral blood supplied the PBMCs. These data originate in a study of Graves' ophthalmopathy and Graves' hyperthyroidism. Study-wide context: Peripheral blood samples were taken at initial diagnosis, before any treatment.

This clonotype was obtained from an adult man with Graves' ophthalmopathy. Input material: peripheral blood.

CDR3 sequence: CSARDNRGPAQPQHF. CDR3 DNA: TGCAGTGCTAGAGATAACAGGGGGCCTGCTCAGCCCCAGCATTTT. This chain uses TRBV20-1 with TRBJ1-5, with 9 positions matching TRBD1. V dropped 0 bases and J dropped 6; count of bases not matched to a gene: 6. Germline loops: CDR1 DFQATT, CDR2 SNEGSKA (reference sequence). The CDR3 consists of 15 residues.